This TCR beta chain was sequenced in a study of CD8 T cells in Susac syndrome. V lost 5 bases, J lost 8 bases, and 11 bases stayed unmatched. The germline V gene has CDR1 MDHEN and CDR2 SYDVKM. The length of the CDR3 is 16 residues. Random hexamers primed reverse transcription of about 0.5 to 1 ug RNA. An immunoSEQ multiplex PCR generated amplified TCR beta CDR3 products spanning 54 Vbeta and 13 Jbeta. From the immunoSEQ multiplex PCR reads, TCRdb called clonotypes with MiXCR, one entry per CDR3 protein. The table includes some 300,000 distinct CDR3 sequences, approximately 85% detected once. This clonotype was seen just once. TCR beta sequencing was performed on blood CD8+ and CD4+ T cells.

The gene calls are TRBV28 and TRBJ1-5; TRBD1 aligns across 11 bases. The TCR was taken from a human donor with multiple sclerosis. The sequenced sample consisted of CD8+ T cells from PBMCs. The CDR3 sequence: CASSRWGQGEKEPQHF. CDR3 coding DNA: TGTGCCAGCAGTCGTTGGGGACAGGGGGAAAAGGAGCCCCAGCATTTT.